This T cell receptor beta chain comes out of a study of T-cell memory formation after mild COVID-19. In this sample, this clonotype turned up many times. Its antigen is not known. Constant-segment-primed 5'RACE gave TCR alpha and TCR beta cDNA libraries with sample barcodes and UMIs. TCRdb re-derived calls from the 5' RACE reads in MiXCR, one entry per CDR3 protein. In the table there are about 14,000 distinct CDR3 sequences, around 20% of which are singletons. V lost 3 bases and J lost 10; bases outside the gene matches: 7. Germline-derived CDR1 and CDR2 are KGHDR and SFDVKD. The CDR3 contains 13 residues. Study conclusions and caveats: Pre-infection memory held some responding clones, suggesting pre-existing cross-reactive T cells responded.

This TCR was sampled from an adult woman who had mild COVID-19 (a few samples of this study predate the infection). Cell type and time point are not known. The sequencing input was PBMCs or a T cell subset sorted from them (not recorded which). The rearrangement uses TRBV24-1 and TRBJ2-5, with 7 bases matching TRBD1. CDR3 DNA: TGTGCCACCAGTGATACAGGGGTAATTGGCCAGTACTTC. Its protein is CATSDTGVIGQYF.